The 3 T cell receptor beta chains below were found in one sample sequenced in a study of beta chain features in type 1 diabetes. The sequenced template was cDNA made from the entire isolated RNA. Sequencing used immunoSEQ multiplex PCR; TCRdb keeps in-frame clones, though not all of them. In the table there are under 300,000 clones, about 8% of which are singletons. The specimen sequenced was central memory CD4+ T cells from blood. These TCRs come from a woman aged 18-29 years in good health.

This clone was recorded at least ten times. The chain carries TRBV28 and TRBJ2-7, with TRBD1 identical over 7 bases. The V gene's germline CDR1 is MDHEN and CDR2 SYDVKM. The V gene end was trimmed by 6 bases and the J gene end by 2 bases; junction bases not matched to a gene: 4. CDR3 length: 13 residues. CDR3 sequence: CASSKQGTYEQYV. The CDR3 DNA reads TGTGCCAGCAGCAAACAGGGGACCTACGAGCAGTACGTC.

CDR3 nucleotides: TGTGCCAGCAGCTTTGGGGGATTGTTTCGCACAGATACGCAGTATTTT. Translating it yields CASSFGGLFRTDTQYF. The genes are TRBV5-4 and TRBJ2-3; D is tentatively TRBD1 or TRBD2 (5 bases each). The germline gives CDR1 SGHNT, CDR2 YYREEE (reference sequence). Trimming removed 2 bases from V and 1 base from J, with 14 bases in between. CDR3 length: 16 residues.

This clone was counted only a few times. The chain has TRBV7-9 and TRBJ2-2, with 8 bases that match TRBD1. The V segment lost 5 bases and the J segment 0 bases; nucleotides outside the gene matches: 8. The germline V gene has CDR1 SEHNR and CDR2 FQNEAQ (reference sequence). The CDR3 contains 17 residues. The CDR3 coding sequence is TGTGCCAGCAGCACGACGGGACAGGCGACGAACACCGGGGAGCTGTTTTTT. It codes for CASSTTGQATNTGELFF.